The 30 T cell receptor beta chains below all came from one sample that was sequenced in a study of T cells in Graves' hyperthyroidism and ophthalmopathy (dated by TCRdb to the late 2010s). The library came from multiplex PCR. The instrument given in TCRdb is Illumina HiSeq 2000. TCR beta CDR3 regions were amplified from RNA transcripts. The first round of RT-PCR for the TCR CDR3 was performed with the HTBI primer set and the Qiagen OneStep RT-PCR kit. Using fastp trimming at Q25 and MiXCR clonotype assembly, TCRdb reanalyzed the public sequencing data and kept in-frame beta chains. Duplicate CDR3 protein sequences are folded into a single record with the most common DNA and genes. The sample table shows over 700,000 distinct CDR3 sequences, and under 20% are seen once. Of the sample, approximately 15% falls within the top ten clones. The sequenced sample was blood. These receptor sequences come from a woman in her fifties or sixties with Graves' hyperthyroidism that later progressed to Graves' ophthalmopathy.

J is TRBJ2-5 and V is TRBV24-1; 9 nucleotides line up with TRBD1. This CDR3 has 17 residues. Per germline, CDR1 KGHDR and CDR2 SFDVKD. V was pared by 2 bases and J by 1 base, with 7 bases of the junction left unmatched. In DNA form, the CDR3 reads TGTGCCACCAGTGATTCCGGGACAGGGCTCCTCCAAGAGACCCAGTACTTC. Amino acids: CATSDSGTGLLQETQYF.

This clonotype was counted ten times or more. The chain employs TRBV9 and TRBJ1-2; TRBD1 matches at 8 bases. The ends lost 3 bases at V and 7 bases at J; junction bases unmatched: 2. Germline-derived CDR1 and CDR2 are SGDLS and YYNGEE. There are 12 residues in the CDR3. DNA of the CDR3: TGTGCCAGCAGCGAGGGACAGGCTGGCTACACCTTC. It specifies CASSEGQAGYTF.

The J gene is TRBJ2-7, the V gene TRBV11-2; perhaps TRBD1 as D (6 bases). CDR1 SGHAT and CDR2 FQNNGV come from the germline V gene. The CDR3 spans 13 residues. Trimming removed 2 bases at V and 11 bases at J, with 16 bases between. CDR3 in amino acids: CASSLNPRDKEYF. The CDR3 coding sequence is TGTGCCAGCAGCTTAAACCCCCGGGACAAGGAGTACTTC.

This clonotype has ten or more counts. This rearrangement joins TRBV12-3 or TRBV12-4 to TRBJ2-4; D may be TRBD2 (7 bases). Deletions cut 0 bases from V and 1 base from J, with 22 bases between. The CDR3 spans 20 residues. This chain's CDR3 is CASSLARGQGISVAKNIQYF. The CDR3 DNA follows: TGTGCCAGCAGTTTAGCGCGGGGGCAGGGTATAAGCGTGGCCAAAAACATTCAGTACTTC.

This clonotype showed up many times. The chain links TRBV3-1 to TRBJ2-2; D call uncertain. The CDR3 consists of 18 residues. The V end was cut by 4 bases, the J end by 5 bases, with 23 bases between. From germline, CDR1 is LGHDT and CDR2 YNNKEL (reference sequence). CDR3 nucleotides: TGTGCCAGCAGCCGTCTAGTGTCGCCCCCGCGTGGGACCGGGGAGCTGTTTTTT. Its protein is CASSRLVSPPRGTGELFF.

This clonotype was counted many times. The chain recombines TRBV6-1 with TRBJ1-1; the match to TRBD1 covers 7 bases. Unmatched junction bases numbered 12, after V lost 6 bases and J lost 5 bases. Germline CDR1 is MNHNS and CDR2 is SASEGT. This CDR3 spans 15 amino acids. CDR3 loop: CASRDPGDSRTEAFF. CDR3 nucleotide sequence: TGTGCCAGCAGGGATCCGGGGGACAGTAGAACTGAAGCTTTCTTT.

This chain connects TRBV19 to TRBJ1-6; 9 positions match TRBD1. Germline V gives CDR1 LNHDA, CDR2 SQIVND (reference sequence). The CDR3 extends over 15 amino acids. The trim removed 4 bases at V and 6 bases at J, leaving 4 bases unmatched. CDR3 sequence: CASSNPGQGNSPLHF. The CDR3 nucleotides are TGTGCCAGTAGTAACCCGGGACAGGGTAATTCACCCCTCCACTTT.

In regard to this clonotype: The germline gene is not matched at one end of the junction; a read error may be the cause. The chain combines TRBV19 with TRBJ1-5; D is uncertain. CDR1 is LNHDA, CDR2 SQIVND, per germline (reference sequence). The CDR3 is made up of 17 amino acids. In DNA, the CDR3 is TGTGCCAGTAGTATAGATTGGAGCGGAAATAGCAGTCAGCCCCAGCATTTT. It is translated as CASSIDWSGNSSQPQHF. Filled out from reference TRBV19 and TRBJ1-5, the complete variable domain reads DGGITQSPKYLFRKEGQNVTLSCEQNLNHDAMYWYRQDPGQGLRLIYYSQIVNDFQKGDIAEGYSVSREKKESFPLTVTSAQKNPTAFYLCASSIDWSGNSSQPQHFGDGTRLSIL.

This clonotype was counted between two and nine times. This chain joins TRBV24-1 and TRBJ2-1; D possibly corresponds to TRBD1 (6 bases). The CDR3 is 13 residues long. Per germline, CDR1 KGHDR and CDR2 SFDVKD. V was pared by 6 bases and J by 8 bases, with 13 bases between. The CDR3 sequence: CATSTRGFDEQFF. The CDR3 DNA reads as TGTGCCACCAGTACCAGGGGTTTCGATGAGCAGTTCTTC.

The chain couples TRBV4-2 to TRBJ2-3; 9 positions match TRBD2. Germline V CDR1 and CDR2: LGHNA, YNFKEQ. The CDR3 has 17 residues. The trim removed 0 bases at V and 2 bases at J, leaving 6 bases unmatched. DNA of the CDR3: TGTGCCAGCAGCCAAGATCCAGCGGGGGGTTACACAGATACGCAGTATTTT. Its protein is CASSQDPAGGYTDTQYF.

The chain combines TRBV20-1 with TRBJ2-7, with D perhaps being TRBD1 or TRBD2 (5 bases each). CDR1 DFQATT and CDR2 SNEGSKA come from the germline V gene (reference sequence). The CDR3 contains 14 residues. The V gene lost 1 base and the J gene lost 4 bases, with 14 bases spanning the gap. The CDR3 sequence is CSARVLRGGYEQYF. The CDR3 bases are TGCAGTGCTAGAGTGCTGAGGGGCGGATACGAGCAGTACTTC.

In this sample, this clonotype turned up a few times. For the CDR3, the DNA is TGTGCCATCAGTGAGGGTGGACAGTTCAATCAGCCCCAGCATTTT. Translating it yields CAISEGGQFNQPQHF. V usage is TRBV10-3 and J usage is TRBJ1-5; maybe TRBD1 (6 bases). Germline V gene lookup returns CDR1 ENHRY and CDR2 SYGVKD. CDR3 length: 15 residues. The V and J ends lost 2 bases and 3 bases respectively, with 11 bases between them.

This clonotype was seen ten or more times. The chain links TRBV12-3 or TRBV12-4 to TRBJ2-3; maybe TRBD1 (6 bases). V gave up 3 bases and J gave up 5 bases, with 9 bases separating them. The CDR3 spans 13 residues. The CDR3 nucleotides are TGTGCCAGCAGTTTTTCGACAGGAGATACGCAGTATTTT. It translates to CASSFSTGDTQYF.

This clonotype was seen only a few times. A much larger clonotype is one base distant, so this may be a read error. The genes are TRBV3-1 and TRBJ2-2; D gene unclear. Germline V CDR1 and CDR2: LGHDT, YNNKEL (reference sequence). Trimming cost V 1 base and J 6 bases, with 3 bases left between them. This CDR3 region has 12 residues. In nucleotides, the CDR3 is TGTGCCAGCAGCCAAGTCCCCGGGGAGCTGTTTTTT. Translated, it gives CASSQVPGELFF.

In this sample, this clonotype turned up many times. The rearrangement links TRBV3-1 to TRBJ2-7, with D perhaps matching TRBD2 (6 bases). V was trimmed by 3 bases and J by 3 bases, leaving 12 bases between them. The CDR3 is made up of 14 amino acids. Germline-derived CDR1 and CDR2 are LGHDT and YNNKEL (reference sequence). CDR3 loop: CASSQFRRDYEQYF. The CDR3, as DNA: TGTGCCAGCAGCCAGTTCCGGAGGGACTACGAGCAGTACTTC.

This clonotype occurred many times. The chain joins TRBV5-1 to TRBJ1-4, with a weak D call TRBD1 (5 bases). This CDR3 is 14 amino acids long. Germline-derived CDR1 and CDR2 are SGHRS and YFSETQ. Trimming stripped 1 base from V and 4 bases from J, with 8 bases between. CDR3 in DNA: TGCGCCAGCAGCTTGCAAGGGGATAATGAAAAACTGTTTTTT. Translated: CASSLQGDNEKLFF.

In this sample, this clonotype turned up many times. Here the CDR3 DNA reads TGTGCCAGCAGTTCTTTAGATACGCAGTATTTT. Translating gives CASSSLDTQYF. This rearrangement joins TRBV12-3 or TRBV12-4 to TRBJ2-3; D is unresolved. The CDR3 extends over 11 amino acids. V lost 4 bases to trimming and J lost 5 bases, with 4 bases between them.

The genes are TRBV11-1 and TRBJ1-3; maybe TRBD1 (6 bases). The CDR3 contains 13 residues. V was trimmed by 5 bases and J by 8 bases, leaving 13 bases between them. CDR1 is SGHAT, CDR2 FQDESV, per germline (reference sequence). For the CDR3, the DNA is TGTGCCAGCAGCCGGGTCAGGGGAGACACCATATATTTT. Translated, it gives CASSRVRGDTIYF.

The V and J genes are TRBV24-1 and TRBJ1-2; 8 positions agree with TRBD1. With 4 bases clipped from V and 4 bases from J, the junction kept 4 bases outside the gene matches. Germline CDR1 reads KGHDR; CDR2 reads SFDVKD. The CDR3 totals 14 residues. CDR3 in amino acids: CATSESDRVYGYTF. DNA for the CDR3: TGTGCCACCAGTGAATCGGACAGGGTCTATGGCTACACCTTC.

The chain couples TRBV12-5 to TRBJ1-4; TRBD1 is a possible D gene (6 bases). Trimming left V 5 bases short and J 3 bases short, with 10 bases between. Germline lookup yields CDR1 LGHNT and CDR2 FRNRAP. CDR3 length equals 14 residues. In DNA, the CDR3 is TGTGCTAGTGGTACGGGACAACCTAATGAAAAACTGTTTTTT. Translating it yields CASGTGQPNEKLFF.

This clonotype was detected many times. The chain is built from TRBV6-5 and TRBJ1-2, with 12 bases aligning to TRBD1. The germline CDR1 and CDR2 sequences are MNHEY and SVGAGI. Trimming removed 1 base from V and 7 bases from J; junction bases left unmatched: 4. The CDR3 contains 15 residues. This CDR3 reads CASSYWDRGLGGYTF. DNA for the CDR3: TGTGCCAGCAGTTACTGGGACAGGGGGCTCGGTGGCTACACCTTC.

Ten or more counts support this clonotype. The chain uses TRBV2 and TRBJ2-7; 9 nucleotides align to TRBD1. The CDR3 runs 15 residues. After removal of 1 base from V and 5 bases from J, the junction contained 6 bases not matched to a gene. Germline CDR1 is SNHLY and CDR2 is FYNNEI. CDR3 nucleotides: TGTGCCAGCAGTGAAGTCCACAGGGGGCTCGACGAGCAGTACTTC. Protein: CASSEVHRGLDEQYF.

This clonotype was seen a handful of times. The chain has TRBV9 and TRBJ2-7; 8 bases map to TRBD1. CDR3 length: 15 residues. Germline-derived CDR1 and CDR2 are SGDLS and YYNGEE. The junction had 9 bases not matched to a gene; V was cut back by 0 bases and J by 7 bases. CDR3 DNA: TGTGCCAGCAGCGTAGTCCCCCAGGGGGCTGTTGAGCAGTACTTC. Translation gives CASSVVPQGAVEQYF.

This clonotype showed up just a few times. V usage is TRBV27 and J usage is TRBJ2-7, with D possibly being TRBD1 (6 bases). Germline V gene sequence: CDR1 MNHEY, CDR2 SMNVEV (reference sequence). V shed 5 bases and J shed 6 bases, with 14 bases lying between them. The CDR3 consists of 13 residues. Here the CDR3 DNA reads TGTGCCAGCAGTCGACCGCAGGGGACCGAGCAGTACTTC. Translation: CASSRPQGTEQYF.

The chain joins TRBV20-1 to TRBJ1-2; D ambiguous. The germline V gene encodes CDR1 DFQATT and CDR2 SNEGSKA (reference sequence). Trimming shortened V by 3 bases and J by 4 bases, and 21 bases separated the two germline ends. There are 16 residues in the CDR3. The CDR3 loop reads CSARKPVAHKGYGYTF. The CDR3 DNA follows: TGCAGTGCTAGGAAGCCAGTTGCACACAAGGGCTATGGCTACACCTTC.

This clonotype was seen at least ten times. The genes are TRBV5-1 and TRBJ2-1, with a weak D call TRBD2 (5 bases). V was cut by 4 bases and J by 9 bases, with 14 bases left in between. Germline-derived CDR1 and CDR2 are SGHRS and YFSETQ. The CDR3 has 13 amino acids. CDR3 DNA sequence: TGCGCCAGCAGCCCTCCCGGGGTGGGTGAGCAGTTCTTC. Protein product: CASSPPGVGEQFF.

This chain links TRBV20-1 with TRBJ2-3; tentatively, D is TRBD1 (6 bases). V was trimmed by 2 bases and J by 1 base, leaving 13 bases between them. Germline V gives CDR1 DFQATT, CDR2 SNEGSKA (reference sequence). CDR3 length: 15 amino acids. CDR3: CSARRRGGRTDTQYF. The CDR3 DNA follows: TGCAGTGCTAGAAGGCGAGGGGGACGCACAGATACGCAGTATTTT.

The CDR3 DNA follows: TGTGCCAGCACCCAGGACGGTGGAAATCAGCCCCAGCATTTT. It codes for CASTQDGGNQPQHF. This rearrangement joins TRBV12-3 or TRBV12-4 to TRBJ1-5, with D hard to call. There are 14 residues in the CDR3. With 7 bases removed from V and 4 bases from J, the gap between germline ends came to 14 bases.

Many counts were recorded for this clonotype. CDR3: CSANRNQGTGYTF. The DNA of the CDR3 is TGCAGTGCTAATAGAAATCAGGGTACGGGCTACACCTTC. J is TRBJ1-2 and V is TRBV20-1; TRBD1 is a possible D gene (5 bases). Looked up from germline, CDR1 is DFQATT and CDR2 is SNEGSKA (reference sequence). Trimming left V 4 bases short and J 8 bases short, with 17 bases between. This CDR3 is built from 13 residues.

The chain couples TRBV12-3 or TRBV12-4 to TRBJ2-3, with 9 bases aligning to TRBD1. V was pared by 5 bases and J by 4 bases, with 7 bases of the junction left unmatched. There are 15 residues in the CDR3. The CDR3 DNA sequence: TGTGCCAGCAGTCCCAGGACAGGGGTTGCAGATACGCAGTATTTT. Translating it yields CASSPRTGVADTQYF.